The entry below describes one T cell receptor (beta chain). The data derive from a study of blood T cell repertoires in COVID-19. Source study methods: The assay estimated nucleated cells by amplifying reference gene primers. The repertoire was sequenced with immunoSEQ multiplex PCR; TCRdb's copy has only in-frame clones and lacks some. V, J and clone size derive from that table, while D and trimming were established from the DNA sequence. This repertoire shows under 250,000 clones, 84% found once; its top ten account for under 15%. CDR1 is MNHEY and CDR2 is SMNVEV in the germline V gene (reference sequence). With 5 bases removed from V and 5 bases from J, the gap between germline ends came to 8 bases. The CDR3 totals 12 residues.

This receptor was obtained from a human donor in a cohort sampled during active COVID-19. The rearrangement uses TRBV27 and TRBJ2-3; D may be TRBD2 (5 bases). What was sequenced was peripheral blood. The CDR3 loop reads CASSISGDTQYF. Written as DNA, the CDR3 is TGTGCCAGCAGTATAAGCGGAGATACGCAGTATTTT.